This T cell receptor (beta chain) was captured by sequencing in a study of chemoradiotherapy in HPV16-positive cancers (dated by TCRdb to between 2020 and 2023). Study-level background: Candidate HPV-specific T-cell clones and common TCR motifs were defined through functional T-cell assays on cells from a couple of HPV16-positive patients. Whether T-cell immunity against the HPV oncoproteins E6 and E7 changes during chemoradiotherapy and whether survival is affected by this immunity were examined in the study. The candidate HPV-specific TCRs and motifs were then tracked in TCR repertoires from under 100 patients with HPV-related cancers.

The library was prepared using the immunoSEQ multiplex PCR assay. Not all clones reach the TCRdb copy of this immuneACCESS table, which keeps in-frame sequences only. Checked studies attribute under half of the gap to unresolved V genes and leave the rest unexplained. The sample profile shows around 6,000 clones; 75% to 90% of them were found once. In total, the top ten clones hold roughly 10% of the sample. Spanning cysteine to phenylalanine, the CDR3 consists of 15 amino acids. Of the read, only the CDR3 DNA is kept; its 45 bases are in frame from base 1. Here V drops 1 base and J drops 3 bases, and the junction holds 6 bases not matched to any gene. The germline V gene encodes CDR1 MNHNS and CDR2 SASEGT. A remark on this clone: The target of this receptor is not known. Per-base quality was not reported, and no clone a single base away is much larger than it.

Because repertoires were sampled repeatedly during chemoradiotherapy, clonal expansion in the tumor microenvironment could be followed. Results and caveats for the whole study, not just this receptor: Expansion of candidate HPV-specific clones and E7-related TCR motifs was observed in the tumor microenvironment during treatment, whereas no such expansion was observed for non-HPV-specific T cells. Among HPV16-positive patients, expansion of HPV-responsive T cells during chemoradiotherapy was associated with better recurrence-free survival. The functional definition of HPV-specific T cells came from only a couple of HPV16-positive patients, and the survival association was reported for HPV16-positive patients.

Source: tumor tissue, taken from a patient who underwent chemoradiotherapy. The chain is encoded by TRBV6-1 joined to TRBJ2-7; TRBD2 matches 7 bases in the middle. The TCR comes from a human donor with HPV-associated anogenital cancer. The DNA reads TGTGCCAGCAGTGAAGAGAGTAGCGGGTTCTACGAGCAGTACTTC. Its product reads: CASSEESSGFYEQYF.